This TCR beta chain was retrieved from a study of Tregs in tolerant kidney transplant recipients. With regard to this clone: What it recognizes is unknown.

Unstimulated regulatory T cells (CD4+CD25+CD127-), CD4+CD25- non-regulatory cells, CD4 and CD8 cells were FACS-sorted from thawed PBMCs. Germline V CDR1 and CDR2: SGHRS, YFSETQ. CDR3 size: 15 residues. Sequencing was performed with immunoSEQ multiplex PCR; in TCRdb, only in-frame clones are kept and a portion is missing. The sample includes about 240,000 clones, 65% to 85% of them seen just once. Findings and caveats of the study: Expanding Tregs on activated donor B cells appeared to best identify donor-specific TCRbeta clones. No direct test of biological reproducibility was done here.

The sequencing input was CD4+ T cells from blood. The V gene is TRBV5-1, the J gene TRBJ2-5; TRBD1 matches 9 bases. The assigned J gene may be wrong: the sequence end matches TRBJ2-7 better. This TCR came from a human donor in good health. The CDR3 nucleotides read TGCGCCAGCAGCTTGGGGACAGGGGAAGCTGGCGAGCAGTACTTC. It encodes CASSLGTGEAGEQYF.